The TCR beta chain under discussion was sequenced for a study of OX40 agonist ivuxolimab in advanced cancers. In the study overall: An anti-OX40 (CD134) antibody with agonistic activity, ivuxolimab, was administered to patients. Subjects had a mean age of about 65 years, with a range of about 23 to 79; almost 85% were male. Study-wide findings and caveats: In a subset of nonresponders, normalized T-cell clonal expansion was also low.

Data came from immunoSEQ multiplex PCR; TCRdb stores just in-frame clones and leaves some out. This table holds some 86,000 clones, about 90% found once. Germline-derived CDR1 and CDR2 are SGHDN and FVKESK. V dropped 5 bases and J dropped 5; count of bases not matched to a gene: 4. The CDR3 spans 13 residues. Worth noting for this clone: What it binds is not known.

On cycle 4 day 1 and cycle 7 day 1, as well as at baseline, blood was sampled. The source material was CD4+ or CD8+ T cells sorted from blood, sampled in a trial of the OX40 agonist ivuxolimab. The chain employs TRBV14 and TRBJ2-5; TRBD1 aligns across 8 bases. This receptor was identified in an adult with an advanced solid tumor such as melanoma, head and neck, liver or kidney cancer. This CDR3 reads CASSNRQGETQYF. CDR3 DNA sequence: TGTGCCAGCAGCAACCGACAGGGGGAGACCCAGTACTTC.